This T cell receptor beta chain was captured in a study of T cell responses to AZD1222 COVID-19 vaccine. Study-level information: Pooling covered second doses at about 4 or about 12 weeks.

Study-wide findings and caveats: Most donors were white British, females outnumbered males, and clonal diversity was possibly underestimated. No repertoire was sampled before or during the peak T cell response, only after it. At baseline, seropositivity was found in only a handful of AZD1222 recipients.

As to this clone: Its antigen is undetermined.

TCRdb's table, derived via immunoSEQ multiplex PCR, lists solely in-frame clones and lacks some. The sample lists about 170,000 clones; roughly 92% were seen once. After removal of 5 bases from V and 7 bases from J, the junction contained 6 bases not matched to a gene. Germline V CDR1 and CDR2: LNHDA, SQIVND (reference sequence). The CDR3 has 15 residues. This TCR was recovered from an adult in good health. This chain joins TRBV19 and TRBJ1-4, with 11 bases fitting TRBD1. Source: peripheral blood, taken on day 0 of AZD1222 vaccination. The CDR3, as DNA: TGTGCCAGTAGTCCATGGGGACAGGGGGTTGAAAAACTGTTTTTT. Its protein is CASSPWGQGVEKLFF.